The 4 T cell receptor beta chains presented below share a single source sample, sequenced in a study of early T cells in non-severe SARS-CoV-2 infection. TCRdb re-called the 5' RACE reads through MiXCR, storing one row per CDR3 protein. The top ten clones hold approximately 4.5% of a sample with roughly 40,000 distinct CDR3 sequences, around 7% of them seen once. Material: whole blood. Source of these receptors: an adult who was a healthcare worker with PCR-confirmed SARS-CoV-2 infection or an uninfected control (not recorded which).

This clonotype has at least ten counts. This sequence joins TRBV18 and TRBJ2-7; no definite D call. The ends were cut back, 3 bases at V and 2 bases at J, with 11 bases in the middle. CDR3 size: 14 residues. Germline CDR1 KGHSH, CDR2 LQKENI. The CDR3 spells CASSPAVSTYEQYF. The CDR3 DNA reads as TGTGCCAGCTCACCCGCGGTCAGCACCTACGAGCAGTACTTC.

Many counts were recorded for this clonotype. This chain connects TRBV6-5 to TRBJ2-3; 12 bases line up with TRBD2. The CDR3 has 17 residues. Germline trimming cut 6 bases from V and 6 bases from J; bases unmatched to any gene: 13. Germline V gene data show CDR1 as MNHEY and CDR2 as SVGAGI. The CDR3, as DNA: TGTGCCAGCAGCTCACCACGGACTAGCGGGACCCCGGATACGCAGTATTTT. Its translation is CASSSPRTSGTPDTQYF.

The rearrangement links TRBV7-2 to TRBJ2-3; no reliable D call. Germline loops: CDR1 SGHTA, CDR2 FQGNSA. This CDR3 has 15 amino acids. V gave up 1 base and J gave up 3 bases, with 11 bases separating them. The CDR3 DNA sequence: TGTGCCAGCAGCTTAGGGGTTAGGAGAACAGATACGCAGTATTTT. It specifies CASSLGVRRTDTQYF.

This clonotype was detected many times. The chain has TRBV2 and TRBJ2-5; D might be TRBD2 (7 bases). CDR1 is SNHLY, CDR2 FYNNEI, per germline. The CDR3 is 15 residues long. The V end was cut by 4 bases, the J end by 3 bases, with 15 bases between. The CDR3 protein is CASSVTGGGEETQYF. CDR3 in DNA: TGTGCCAGCAGTGTCACGGGGGGCGGAGAAGAGACCCAGTACTTC.